A single sample gave rise to the 20 T cell receptor beta chains below, sequenced in a study of CD8 T cells in ankylosing spondylitis. Overall study findings and caveats: Apparently characteristic of ankylosing spondylitis blood was a TCR beta motif (about eight highly homologous variants).

TCRdb re-called the 5' RACE reads through MiXCR, storing one row per CDR3 protein. The table records 130,000 or so distinct CDR3 sequences, 17% of them present only once. These receptors' antigens are unknown. Specimen: blood, either unsorted or a sorted T cell fraction (not recorded which). The receptor set was obtained from a male donor with ankylosing spondylitis.

V gene TRBV20-1 combines with J gene TRBJ2-1; D is unresolved. CDR1 DFQATT and CDR2 SNEGSKA come from the germline V gene (reference sequence). This CDR3 contains 14 residues. Trimming took off 5 bases at V and 2 bases at J, with 13 bases between the two ends. CDR3 nucleotide sequence: TGCAGTGCTGATACGGCGGCGACCTACAATGAGCAGTTCTTC. Amino acids: CSADTAATYNEQFF.

The V call is TRBV6-5, the J call TRBJ2-2; the D is unclear. The CDR3 covers 16 residues. Trimming removed 0 bases at V and 4 bases at J, with 12 bases between. Germline V CDR1 and CDR2: MNHEY, SVGAGI. The CDR3 nucleotides are TGTGCCAGCAGTTACTCAGCAGCAAGGTTCACCGGGGAGCTGTTTTTT. Translated: CASSYSAARFTGELFF.

In this sample, this clonotype turned up a few times. This sequence joins TRBV6-2 or TRBV6-3 and TRBJ1-2; D call uncertain. Between the trimmed V and J ends, which lost 2 bases and 5 bases, there was a span of 9 bases. In germline, CDR1 is MNHEY, CDR2 SVGEGT. This CDR3 spans 13 amino acids. The CDR3 loop is CASSYGQEYGYTF. CDR3 bases: TGTGCCAGCAGTTACGGGCAGGAGTATGGCTACACCTTC.

This clonotype appeared a few times. This chain uses TRBV25-1 with TRBJ1-2; tentative D call: TRBD1 (6 bases). Deletions cut 5 bases from V and 4 bases from J, with 11 bases between. Germline CDR1 reads MGHDK; CDR2 reads SYGVNS. This CDR3 has 13 residues. Here the CDR3 DNA reads TGTGCCAGCAGTCCCGACAGGCGCTATGGCTACACCTTC. Translated, it gives CASSPDRRYGYTF.

Only a few counts were recorded for this clonotype. In DNA, the CDR3 is TGTGCCAGCCTACCGAGAGGAGACTTAGATACGCAGTATTTT. Its translation is CASLPRGDLDTQYF. This chain connects TRBV27 to TRBJ2-3; no clear D. Looked up from germline, CDR1 is MNHEY and CDR2 is SMNVEV (reference sequence). Trimming removed 8 bases at V and 5 bases at J, with 17 bases between. The CDR3 has 14 residues.

The table lists this clonotype with a few counts. The DNA for the CDR3 is TGCGCCAGCAGCTTGGGGACAGGGAGAGACACTGAAGCTTTCTTT. Its translation is CASSLGTGRDTEAFF. This chain links TRBV5-1 with TRBJ1-1; TRBD1 agrees at 8 bases. The CDR3 has 15 amino acids. V trimming: 0 bases; J trimming: 3 bases; junction bases outside the gene matches: 4. Germline CDR1 is SGHRS and CDR2 is YFSETQ.

The V gene is TRBV6-1, the J gene TRBJ2-4; no firm D call. The CDR3 runs to 17 residues. Germline CDR1 MNHNS, CDR2 SASEGT. Trimming left V 2 bases short and J 1 base short, with 15 bases between. CDR3 in amino acids: CASSEPFGLLAKNIQYF. The CDR3 coding sequence is TGTGCCAGCAGTGAACCTTTTGGGCTCTTGGCCAAAAACATTCAGTACTTC.

In its sample, this clonotype was seen a few times. J is TRBJ2-3 and V is TRBV30; 8 bases are a match to TRBD1. This CDR3 has 14 residues. CDR1 and CDR2 from the germline V gene are GTSNPN and SVGIG (reference sequence). The ends lost 3 bases at V and 2 bases at J; junction bases unmatched: 4. The CDR3 DNA reads TGTGCCTGGAGCTCGGGACAGGCCACAGATACGCAGTATTTT. It specifies CAWSSGQATDTQYF.

This sequence joins TRBV4-1 and TRBJ2-2; D remains unclear. V dropped 0 bases and J dropped 5 bases, with 10 bases sitting between them. This CDR3 is 15 amino acids long. CDR1 is MGHRA and CDR2 is YSYEKL in the germline V gene. CDR3 protein: CASSQESPGTGELFF. The CDR3 DNA is TGCGCCAGCAGCCAAGAGTCCCCGGGTACCGGGGAGCTGTTTTTT.

V gene TRBV10-3 combines with J gene TRBJ2-3; D is undetermined. CDR1 and CDR2 (germline): ENHRY, SYGVKD. V dropped 1 base and J dropped 0 bases, with 8 bases sitting between them. The CDR3 has 15 residues. This CDR3 is CAISEYLRSTDTQYF. The CDR3 coding sequence is TGTGCCATCAGTGAGTATTTGCGGAGCACAGATACGCAGTATTTT.

This clonotype was seen only a few times. The chain recombines TRBV4-2 with TRBJ2-2; 8 nucleotides line up with TRBD1. The CDR3 totals 18 residues. The V gene's germline CDR1 is LGHNA and CDR2 YNFKEQ. The ends lost 2 bases at V and 1 base at J; junction bases unmatched: 9. CDR3 in DNA: TGTGCCAGCAGCCAAAGGGAGGAAGGACAGGGGAACACCGGGGAGCTGTTTTTT. This sequence encodes CASSQREEGQGNTGELFF.

The V and J genes are TRBV9 and TRBJ2-1; 7 bases fit TRBD2. Germline CDR1 and CDR2: SGDLS and YYNGEE. The J segment lost 7 bases and the V segment lost 6 bases, leaving 13 bases of the junction unmatched. The CDR3 is 15 residues long. Here the CDR3 reads CASTPFPRERNEQFF. As DNA, the CDR3 is TGTGCCAGCACCCCCTTTCCGCGGGAGAGAAATGAGCAGTTCTTC.

V usage is TRBV27 and J usage is TRBJ2-1; D might be TRBD1 (6 bases). The germline V and J ends were trimmed by 6 bases and 9 bases, with 21 bases remaining between them. CDR3 length: 15 amino acids. Per the germline V gene, CDR1 is MNHEY and CDR2 is SMNVEV (reference sequence). CDR3 residues: CASRDRDIPFLEQFF. The DNA of the CDR3 is TGTGCCAGCAGGGACCGGGACATCCCTTTCCTTGAGCAGTTCTTC.

The chain joins TRBV14 to TRBJ2-1; 9 bases are shared with TRBD2. Trimming took 1 base from V and 4 from J; bases not matched to a gene: 2. The V gene's germline CDR1 is SGHDN and CDR2 FVKESK. This CDR3 region has 15 residues. The CDR3 bases are TGTGCCAGCAGCCAAGGACTAGCGGCGTACAATGAGCAGTTCTTC. This gives the protein CASSQGLAAYNEQFF.

The genes are TRBV10-3 and TRBJ2-2; 14 nucleotides align to TRBD2. The V gene's germline CDR1 is ENHRY and CDR2 SYGVKD. This CDR3 comprises 15 residues. After removal of 10 bases from V and 5 bases from J, the junction contained 6 bases not matched to a gene. Here the CDR3 reads CASGTSGSRTGELFF. The CDR3 DNA reads as TGTGCCAGCGGGACTAGCGGGAGTCGAACCGGGGAGCTGTTTTTT.

The chain employs TRBV3-1 and TRBJ2-1, with 8 bases fitting TRBD2. The CDR3 is 16 residues long. Per germline, CDR1 LGHDT and CDR2 YNNKEL (reference sequence). Trimming cost V 3 bases and J 0 bases; bases outside gene matches: 4. The DNA of the CDR3 is TGTGCCAGCAGCCAGCCGGGACTAGACTCCTACAATGAGCAGTTCTTC. It codes for CASSQPGLDSYNEQFF.

This clonotype has ten or more counts. The chain is built from TRBV9 and TRBJ2-3; D is uncertain. This CDR3 spans 12 amino acids. Germline-derived CDR1 and CDR2 are SGDLS and YYNGEE. Trimming shortened V by 4 bases and J by 7 bases, and 10 bases separated the two germline ends. CDR3 nucleotide sequence: TGTGCCAGCAGCCCAGATGGGAATACGCAGTATTTT. Protein: CASSPDGNTQYF.

This clonotype occurred a few times. This chain uses TRBV27 with TRBJ1-6; TRBD1 matches 8 bases. The CDR3 totals 15 residues. Germline V gene data show CDR1 as MNHEY and CDR2 as SMNVEV (reference sequence). Losses at the gene ends were 5 bases for V and 8 bases for J; bases not matched to a gene: 8. The DNA of the CDR3 is TGTGCCAGCAGTCCACAGGGGGTTTGGGATTCACCCCTCCACTTT. It yields the protein CASSPQGVWDSPLHF.

Points on this clonotype: The germline gene is not matched at one end of the junction; a read error may be the cause. V usage is TRBV20-1 and J usage is TRBJ2-3; 14 bases align to TRBD2. This CDR3 is 18 amino acids long. Germline-derived CDR1 and CDR2 are DFQATT and SNEGSKA (reference sequence). CDR3 DNA: TGCTGTGCCGCCCCCCTCCCGACTAGCGGGAGGGCCTCAGATACGCAGTATTTT. It specifies CCAAPLPTSGRASDTQYF.

The chain has TRBV10-3 and TRBJ2-2; no definite D call. Between the trimmed V and J ends, which lost 7 bases and 0 bases, there was a span of 9 bases. CDR3 size: 14 residues. Germline-derived CDR1 and CDR2 are ENHRY and SYGVKD. In DNA form, the CDR3 reads TGTGCCATCACGCCGGAGACGAACACCGGGGAGCTGTTTTTT. It is translated as CAITPETNTGELFF.